This TCR beta chain came from a study of T cell repertoires in aging, cancer and after chemotherapy (dated by TCRdb to 2018 to 2020). Looking at the study overall: Donors were distributed across six age groups ranging from 30 or younger to 70 or older, with at least three individuals included per group. TCR repertoires from healthy donor controls were recorded over periods of several months to years and showed clear clonal overlap between repeated samplings. Around 10 million TCR reads were contained in the full dataset. Peripheral blood TCR beta repertoires from healthy donors and cancer patients were profiled to examine immunoaging and T cell reconstitution after chemotherapy. Alongside fewer than 100 healthy donors serving as a reference group, the cohort included approximately 220 cancer patients, of whom some 90 had hematological cancers and approximately 120 had solid cancers. Study-level results and caveats: It was noted by the authors that conclusions about immunological memory after chemotherapy cannot be drawn from the repertoire data. Median generation probability increased over the chemotherapy interval in both cancer cohorts, suggesting repertoire reconstitution through rebound thymic output. In healthy donors, the decline in TCR diversity with age was mainly due to loss of richness, whereas in cancer patients loss of evenness also played a role. Compared with age-matched healthy donors, untreated patients with hematological or solid cancers had significantly lower TCR diversity and higher clonality in blood.

Judged by its sample share, this clonotype qualifies as medium-sized (0.01 to 0.1%). Its recognized antigen is unknown. No much larger clone is present one base from it, and per-base qualities are unavailable. Using a mixed TRB-A/B primer pool, multiplex touch-down PCR amplified rearranged TRB sequences covering the V, D and J segments. Illumina adapters and sample indices were attached to the amplicons through two consecutive PCR reactions run with Phusion HS II polymerase. Amplicons were gel-purified with the NucleoSpin Gel and PCR Clean-up kit, then checked with Qubit and an Agilent 2100 Bioanalyzer. Sequencing of the libraries was done on an Illumina MiSeq with paired-end, single-indexed 600-cycle runs. The study's processing was this. MiXCR versions 2.12 and 3.0.5 were used to process the TRB sequences. Each unique CDR3 nucleotide sequence was counted as one clone, and only productive sequences with at least two reads were retained. The repertoire metrics were Shannon diversity, evenness, clonality (defined as one minus evenness), and alpha-parameterized diversity profiles covering alpha 0 to 5. Generation probabilities of clones in paired pre- and post-chemotherapy samples were computed with the IGoR algorithm. The public sequencing data were trimmed at Q25 with fastp and processed into clonotypes with MiXCR by TCRdb, which kept only in-frame beta chains. Records with the same CDR3 protein are collapsed into one entry carrying the most frequent genes and DNA. The V and J calls were determined by TCRdb, not by the authors. In this sample the table shows about 12,000 distinct CDR3 sequences, approximately 30% of which occur a single time. Roughly a tenth of the sample rests with the top ten.

From the cysteine up to the phenylalanine, the CDR3 has a length of 12 residues. Only the CDR3 DNA stays, 36 bases, in frame from base 1. Sequences MNHEY (CDR1) and SMNVEV (CDR2) are obtained from the germline V gene (reference sequence). V sheds 5 bases and J sheds 9 bases, leaving 11 bases between their ends. Instead of sorted cells or RNA, genomic DNA extracted from peripheral blood served as the source for amplifying TCR beta rearrangements. Material for sequencing was blood. This TCR derives from a human donor in good health. The donor label of this sample is uncertain. The chain is made from TRBV27 and TRBJ2-1; no D segment can be confidently identified. The CDR3 corresponds to CASSPRVGEQFF. In nucleotides, the sequence is TGTGCCAGCAGTCCCCGGGTCGGTGAGCAGTTCTTC.